This T cell receptor (beta chain) was captured in a study of shared clonotypes between healthy human individuals. The V segment lost 5 bases and the J segment 2 bases; nucleotides outside the gene matches: 8. In germline, CDR1 is SGHRS, CDR2 YFSETQ. The CDR3 runs to 15 residues. Deep was the level at which the assay was run. The repertoire was sequenced with immunoSEQ multiplex PCR; TCRdb's copy has only in-frame clones and lacks some. The sample lists about 1.1 million clones; approximately 77% were seen once. Whole-study findings and limits: Memory subsets generally showed lower estimated richness than naive subsets. Shared clonotypes across all four donors exceeded non-shared ones in generation probability.

For this clone: What it recognizes is unknown.

The sequencing sample was made of memory CD4+ T cells from PBMCs. Regarding subset: CD45RA-negative fraction. V and J are TRBV5-1 and TRBJ2-5; 8 positions agree with TRBD1. The receptor was derived from a man aged 18 to 29 in good health. Some clones in this sample may be carry-over from other donors' samples. CDR3 region: CASRGLGTGQETQYF. DNA of the CDR3: TGCGCCAGCAGGGGTCTAGGGACAGGACAAGAGACCCAGTACTTC.